The 15 T cell receptor beta chains given below trace back to one sample, sequenced in a study of vaccination effects on CD4 cells after COVID-19. ViraFEST used viral peptide pools to expand antigen-specific CD4+ T cells before sequencing. A 10-day culture period preceded the isolation of CD4+ T cells. The participants, recipients of two vaccine doses, got either BNT162b2 or mRNA-1273. Only in-frame clones appear in the TCRdb table, and some are missing; sequencing was by immunoSEQ multiplex PCR. The profile shows under 80,000 clones, 76% of them singletons. The antigens these receptors bind are not known. This material consisted of CD4+ T cells from PBMCs cultured with HCoV-OC43 spike peptides, taken after COVID-19 vaccination. Subset of the sample: HCoV-OC43 spike overlapping peptide pool stimulation. The receptors were gathered from a human donor who received a COVID-19 vaccine.

The CDR3 DNA reads TGCGCCAGCAGCGGAGACAGGGGGCGCATCACCGGGGAGCTGTTTTTT. This encodes CASSGDRGRITGELFF. The rearrangement links TRBV5-1 to TRBJ2-2, with 10 positions matching TRBD1. The CDR3 runs 16 residues. Germline CDR1 SGHRS, CDR2 YFSETQ. V shed 4 bases and J 4 bases; nucleotides not matched to a gene: 7.

This sequence joins TRBV27 and TRBJ1-4; D call uncertain. The CDR3 is 12 residues long. Trimming shortened V by 10 bases and J by 10 bases, and 16 bases separated the two germline ends. Germline V lookup: CDR1 MNHEY, CDR2 SMNVEV (reference sequence). The CDR3 nucleotides are TGTGCCACGGGAATAGGGCGGGGAAAACTGTTTTTT. It translates to CATGIGRGKLFF.

The rearrangement links TRBV7-2 to TRBJ2-5, with D possibly TRBD2 on 5 matching bases. This CDR3 has 13 residues. V was clipped by 7 bases and J by 7 bases, with 16 bases between them. Germline lookup yields CDR1 SGHTA and CDR2 FQGNSA. The CDR3 sequence is CASTQAPSLTQYF. Here the CDR3 DNA reads TGTGCCAGCACCCAAGCCCCTAGCCTGACCCAGTACTTC.

J is TRBJ2-7 and V is TRBV5-6, with D unclear. V shed 0 bases and J shed 3 bases, with 7 bases lying between them. The CDR3 loop spans 13 amino acids. CDR1 is SGHDT, CDR2 YYEEEE, per germline. The CDR3 sequence: CASSLGVGYEQYV. CDR3 DNA sequence: TGTGCCAGCAGCTTGGGTGTAGGCTACGAGCAGTACGTC.

The genes are TRBV28 and TRBJ1-1; D gene unclear. The CDR3 is made up of 12 amino acids. Germline V lookup: CDR1 MDHEN, CDR2 SYDVKM. V shed 7 bases and J shed 5 bases, with 11 bases lying between them. The CDR3 reads CASKLPSTEAFF. The CDR3 coding sequence is TGTGCCAGCAAACTCCCCTCAACTGAAGCTTTCTTT.

This clone was detected a few times. V and J are TRBV29-1 and TRBJ1-2; 7 nucleotides line up with TRBD1. Germline V gives CDR1 SQVTM, CDR2 ANQGSEA. Trimming cost V 5 bases and J 4 bases; bases outside gene matches: 7. This CDR3 spans 13 amino acids. CDR3 nucleotides: TGCAGCGTTCGTGACAGGGTGGGCTATGGCTACACCTTC. It encodes CSVRDRVGYGYTF.

The chain is built from TRBV24-1 and TRBJ1-2; TRBD1 matches 8 bases. CDR1 KGHDR and CDR2 SFDVKD come from the germline V gene. The trim removed 11 bases at V and 6 bases at J, leaving 1 base unmatched. The CDR3 is made up of 10 amino acids. CDR3 protein: CAKTGDGYTF. The CDR3 DNA reads as TGTGCCAAGACAGGGGATGGCTACACCTTC.

This clone has just a few counts. V usage is TRBV19 and J usage is TRBJ1-1; D gene unclear. V lost 3 bases, J lost 9 bases, and 17 bases lay in between. Germline-derived CDR1 and CDR2 are LNHDA and SQIVND (reference sequence). The CDR3 has 14 amino acids. The CDR3 here is CASSIVGLDLKAFF. The CDR3 DNA follows: TGTGCCAGTAGTATCGTTGGGCTAGATCTGAAAGCTTTCTTT.

The sample holds a few counts of this clone. V is TRBV10-2 and J is TRBJ2-3; D is perhaps TRBD2 (7 bases). CDR1 and CDR2 from the germline V gene are WSHSY and SAAADI. The length of the CDR3 is 14 residues. V shed 7 bases and J shed 2 bases, with 13 bases lying between them. CDR3 nucleotide sequence: TGCGCCAGCAAGGGGGAGGGGGACACAGATACGCAGTATTTT. Translating it yields CASKGEGDTDTQYF.

This clone was found a few times. This chain links TRBV7-3 with TRBJ2-2, with TRBD1 identical over 8 bases. CDR1 and CDR2 from the germline V gene are SGHTA and FQGTGA. V dropped 5 bases and J dropped 6; count of bases not matched to a gene: 8. The CDR3 runs to 15 residues. In DNA form, the CDR3 reads TGTGCCAGCAGCCCAACGACAGGGGTGGCCGGGGAGCTGTTTTTT. Protein: CASSPTTGVAGELFF. The entire variable domain, with the rest obtained from reference TRBV7-3 and TRBJ2-2, is as follows: GAGVSQTPSNKVTEKGKYVELRCDPISGHTALYWYRQSLGQGPEFLIYFQGTGAADDSGLPNDRFFAVRPEGSVSTLKIQRTERGDSAVYLCASSPTTGVAGELFFGEGSRLTVL.

The chain recombines TRBV5-1 with TRBJ2-1; D might be TRBD1 (6 bases). V was trimmed by 3 bases and J by 0 bases, leaving 7 bases between them. This CDR3 is 14 amino acids long. Germline loops: CDR1 SGHRS, CDR2 YFSETQ. CDR3 nucleotide sequence: TGCGCCAGCAGCTCGGACAGCTCCTACAATGAGCAGTTCTTC. Its translation is CASSSDSSYNEQFF.

The rearrangement joins TRBV6-5 to TRBJ1-1; 7 bases align to TRBD1. The junction had 11 bases not matched to a gene; V was cut back by 10 bases and J by 3 bases. CDR1 and CDR2 (germline): MNHEY, SVGAGI. The CDR3 extends over 14 amino acids. In nucleotides, the CDR3 is TGTGCCACCAGGGGGGCAGGCTCGGACACTGAAGCTTTCTTT. Translated, it gives CATRGAGSDTEAFF.

J is TRBJ2-5 and V is TRBV14; D remains ambiguous. V lost 2 bases and J lost 5, with 6 bases in between. The CDR3 is made up of 12 amino acids. Germline CDR1 SGHDN, CDR2 FVKESK. The CDR3 DNA sequence: TGTGCCAGCAGCCAACAACGGGAGACCCAGTACTTC. Translation: CASSQQRETQYF.

The CDR3 protein is CSVDPSGTGANYGYTF. The CDR3 bases are TGCAGCGTTGATCCTTCCGGGACAGGTGCCAACTATGGCTACACCTTC. V usage is TRBV29-1 and J usage is TRBJ1-2; 8 nucleotides match TRBD1. This CDR3 contains 16 residues. Per germline, CDR1 SQVTM and CDR2 ANQGSEA. Germline trimming cut 3 bases from V and 2 bases from J; bases unmatched to any gene: 11. Based on the CDR3 plus reference TRBV29-1 and TRBJ1-2, the full variable domain is SAVISQKPSRDICQRGTSLTIQCQVDSQVTMMFWYRQQPGQSLTLIATANQGSEATYESGFVIDKFPISRPNLTFSTLTVSNMSPEDSSIYLCSVDPSGTGANYGYTFGSGTRLTVV.

V gene TRBV9 combines with J gene TRBJ2-7; TRBD1 matches at 7 bases. CDR1 and CDR2 (germline): SGDLS, YYNGEE. The ends lost 3 bases at V and 3 bases at J; junction bases unmatched: 6. This CDR3 has 14 amino acids. The CDR3 sequence: CASSANRDSYEQYV. The DNA of the CDR3 is TGTGCCAGCAGCGCAAACCGGGACAGCTACGAGCAGTACGTC.